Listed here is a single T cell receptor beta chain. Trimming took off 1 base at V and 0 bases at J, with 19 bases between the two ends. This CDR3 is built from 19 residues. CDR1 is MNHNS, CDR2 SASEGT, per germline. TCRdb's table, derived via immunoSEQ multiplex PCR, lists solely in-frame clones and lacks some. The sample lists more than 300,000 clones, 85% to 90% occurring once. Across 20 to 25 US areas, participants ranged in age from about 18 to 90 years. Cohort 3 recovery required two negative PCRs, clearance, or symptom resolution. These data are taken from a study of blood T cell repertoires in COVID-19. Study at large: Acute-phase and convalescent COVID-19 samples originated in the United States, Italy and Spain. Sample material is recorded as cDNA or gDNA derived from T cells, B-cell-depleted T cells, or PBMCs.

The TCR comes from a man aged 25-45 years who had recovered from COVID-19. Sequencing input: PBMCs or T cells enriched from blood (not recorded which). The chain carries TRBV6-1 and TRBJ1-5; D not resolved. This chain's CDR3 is CASSEGGLPTRYSNQPQHF. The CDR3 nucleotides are TGTGCCAGCAGTGAAGGTGGACTCCCGACACGCTATAGCAATCAGCCCCAGCATTTT.